The clone carrying this T cell receptor (beta chain) was seen more than once but under ten times. Its antigen is undetermined. Using its own MiXCR run on the RT-PCR reads, TCRdb lists one record per CDR3 protein. This sample has hundreds of thousands of distinct CDR3 sequences, with about 14% found just once. This sample is drawn from a study of response to subunit inactivated influenza vaccine. The CDR3 loop spans 14 amino acids. Trimming at V came to 4 bases and at J to 7 bases, leaving 8 bases not matched to a gene. Germline V CDR1 and CDR2: LGHDT, YNNKEL (reference sequence). Findings and caveats of the study: Each seasonal influenza vaccination recruits few new T cells, the authors suggested.

This specimen was PBMCs from blood, taken less than 15 days before vaccination. The sequence was obtained from a man aged 45 to 65 who received an inactivated influenza vaccine. The chain combines TRBV3-1 with TRBJ1-2; 8 nucleotides align to TRBD1. This CDR3 reads CASSPTRTGRGYTF. The CDR3 region has the DNA TGTGCCAGCAGCCCGACCCGGACAGGGCGTGGCTACACCTTC.